This T cell receptor beta chain was sequenced for a study of cytotoxic CD8 clonotypes in ibrutinib-treated CLL. With respect to this clone: The antigen remains unidentified.

The V end lost 0 bases, the J end lost 3 bases, and 9 bases lay between the germline ends. The length of the CDR3 is 16 residues. Germline V gene sequence: CDR1 LGHNA, CDR2 YNFKEQ. The study's findings and limits: Rare overall, public clonotypes shrank or held steady under therapy.

Method: immunoSEQ multiplex PCR; TCRdb's copy keeps in-frame clones and lacks some. The sample lists some 150,000 clones, 79% occurring once. Source: PBMCs, taken after 12 months of ibrutinib treatment. The TCR comes from a human donor with chronic lymphocytic leukemia. The J gene is TRBJ2-6, the V gene TRBV4-2; D might be TRBD2 (6 bases). CDR3 region: CASSQERRGGANVLTF. The CDR3 DNA follows: TGTGCCAGCAGCCAAGAGAGGAGGGGTGGGGCCAACGTCCTGACTTTC.